What follows is one T cell receptor beta chain and its context. As yet, its antigen is unknown. This sample stems from a study of T cells in Graves' hyperthyroidism and ophthalmopathy. Study-wide findings and caveats: Blood also showed most of the thyroid clonotypes that were expanded above 0.001.

Germline assignment: CDR1 MNHEY and CDR2 SMNVEV (reference sequence). This CDR3 is built from 14 residues. V gave up 8 bases and J gave up 3 bases, with 15 bases separating them. The source material, RNA transcripts, was used to amplify TCR beta CDR3 regions. The HTBI primer set was used in a first-round RT-PCR of the TCR CDR3. Each CDR3 protein gets one entry after TCRdb re-called the multiplex PCR reads with MiXCR. The profile shows around 500,000 distinct CDR3 sequences, roughly 15% of them singletons. V gene TRBV27 combines with J gene TRBJ2-3, with D possibly TRBD2 on 5 matching bases. Sequencing used blood. This TCR was recovered from a woman in her twenties or thirties with Graves' ophthalmopathy. The CDR3 bases are TGTGCCAGCCGCGAGTTGCCGGGGACAGATACGCAGTATTTT. Amino acids: CASRELPGTDTQYF.